Detailed here is one T cell receptor beta chain. CDR1 and CDR2 from the germline V gene are SGHRS and YFSETQ. The V end was cut by 4 bases, the J end by 6 bases, with 17 bases between. The CDR3 sequence is 15 residues long. This specimen belongs to a study of control samples from healthy donors and cancer patients. Method: immunoSEQ multiplex PCR; TCRdb's copy keeps in-frame clones and lacks some. The repertoire has more than 95,000 clones, approximately 90% of them found once; the top ten carry 2.3%. The receptor comes from a woman aged 70-85 years in good health. V is TRBV5-1 and J is TRBJ1-5; D is possibly TRBD1 (5 bases). Sequenced sample: blood. The CDR3: CASSPGTAQSQPQHF. The DNA for the CDR3 is TGCGCCAGCAGCCCGGGGACTGCCCAGTCTCAGCCCCAGCATTTT.